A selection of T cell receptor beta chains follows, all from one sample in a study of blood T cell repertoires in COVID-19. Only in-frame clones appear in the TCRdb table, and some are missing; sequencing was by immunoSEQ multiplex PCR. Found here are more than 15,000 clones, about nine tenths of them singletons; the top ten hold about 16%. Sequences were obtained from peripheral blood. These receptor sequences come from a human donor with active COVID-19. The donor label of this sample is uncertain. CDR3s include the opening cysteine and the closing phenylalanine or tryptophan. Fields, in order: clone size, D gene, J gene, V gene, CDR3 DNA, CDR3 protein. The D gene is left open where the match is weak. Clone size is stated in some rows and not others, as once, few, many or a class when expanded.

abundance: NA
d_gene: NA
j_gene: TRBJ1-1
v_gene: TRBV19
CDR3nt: TGTGCCAGTAAGGCGGCAGAGATGAACACTGAAGCTTTCTTT
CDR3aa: CASKAAEMNTEAFF

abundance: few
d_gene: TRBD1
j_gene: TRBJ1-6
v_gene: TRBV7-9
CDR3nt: TGTGCCAGCAGCACCGCCCTTCTGGGACAGCATAATTCACCCCTCCACTTT
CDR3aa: CASSTALLGQHNSPLHF

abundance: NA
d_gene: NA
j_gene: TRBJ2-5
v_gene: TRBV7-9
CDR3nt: TGTGCCAGCAGCATCCCCGGCAGGTACCAAGAGACCCAGTACTTC
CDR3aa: CASSIPGRYQETQYF

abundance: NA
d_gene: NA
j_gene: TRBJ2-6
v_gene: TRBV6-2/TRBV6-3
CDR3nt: TGTGCCAGCAGTTACCAACTTTCCTCTGGGGCCAACGTCCTGACTTTC
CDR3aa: CASSYQLSSGANVLTF

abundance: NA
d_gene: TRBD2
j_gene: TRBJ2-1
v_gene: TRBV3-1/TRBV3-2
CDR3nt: TGTGCCAGCAGCCAATATTCTAGCGGGGGGAACAATGAGCAGTTCTTC
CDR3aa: CASSQYSSGGNNEQFF

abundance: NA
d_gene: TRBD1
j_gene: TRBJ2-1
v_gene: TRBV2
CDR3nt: TGTGCCAGCAGTGGTACAGGGGTCAATGAGCAGTTCTTC
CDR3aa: CASSGTGVNEQFF

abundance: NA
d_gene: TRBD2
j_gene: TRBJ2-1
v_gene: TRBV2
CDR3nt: TGTGCCAGCAGAAGGACTAGCGGGAGCTCCTACAATGAGCAGTTCTTC
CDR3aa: CASRRTSGSSYNEQFF

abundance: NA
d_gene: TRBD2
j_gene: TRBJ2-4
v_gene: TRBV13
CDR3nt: TGTGCCAGCAGCTTAAGTCGGGGGGGCTGGGCCAAAAACATTCAGTACTTC
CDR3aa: CASSLSRGGWAKNIQYF

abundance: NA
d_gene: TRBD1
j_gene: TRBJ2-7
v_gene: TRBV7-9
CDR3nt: TGTGCCAGCAGAACTACAGGGGAAACCTACGAGCAGTACTTC
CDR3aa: CASRTTGETYEQYF

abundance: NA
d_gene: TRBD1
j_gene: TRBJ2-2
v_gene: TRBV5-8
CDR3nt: TGTGCCAGCAGCTTGTTCACAGGGGACACCGGGGAGCTGTTTTTT
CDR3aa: CASSLFTGDTGELFF

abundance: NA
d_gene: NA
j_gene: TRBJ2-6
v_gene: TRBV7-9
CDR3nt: TGTGCCAGCAGCTTAGCGTCGGGGGCCAACGTCCTGACTTTC
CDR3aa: CASSLASGANVLTF

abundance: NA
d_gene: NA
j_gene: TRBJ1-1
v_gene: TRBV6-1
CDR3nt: TGTGCCAGCAGTGACCTGGGCAGGGTGAACACTGAAGCTTTCTTT
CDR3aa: CASSDLGRVNTEAFF

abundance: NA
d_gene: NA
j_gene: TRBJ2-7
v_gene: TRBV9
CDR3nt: TGTGCCAGCAGCCCTCACCAAAGGGGCGAGCAGTACTTC
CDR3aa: CASSPHQRGEQYF

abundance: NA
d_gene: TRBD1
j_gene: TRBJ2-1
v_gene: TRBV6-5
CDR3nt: TGTGCCAGCAGGAGACAGGGCCGGGTCGTCAATGAGCAGTTCTTC
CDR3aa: CASRRQGRVVNEQFF

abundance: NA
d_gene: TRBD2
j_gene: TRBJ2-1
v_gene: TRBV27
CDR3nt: TGTGCCAGCAGTTTCATAGCGGGGGGCCCCTACAATGAGCAGTTCTTC
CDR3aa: CASSFIAGGPYNEQFF

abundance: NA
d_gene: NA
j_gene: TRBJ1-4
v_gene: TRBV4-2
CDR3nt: TGTGCCAGCAGCCAAGCGGCCGTAGCGGGTACAACTAATGAAAAACTGTTTTTT
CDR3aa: CASSQAAVAGTTNEKLFF

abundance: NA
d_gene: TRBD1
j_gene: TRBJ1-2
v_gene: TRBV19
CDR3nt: TGTGCCAGTAGCGCCACGACAGGGGACTATGGCTACACCTTC
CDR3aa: CASSATTGDYGYTF

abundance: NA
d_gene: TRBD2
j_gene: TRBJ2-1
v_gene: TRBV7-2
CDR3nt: TGTGCCAGCGCGGTTGGGGGGGCCTACAATGAGCAGTTCTTC
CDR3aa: CASAVGGAYNEQFF

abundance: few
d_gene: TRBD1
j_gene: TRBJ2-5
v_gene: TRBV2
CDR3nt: TGTGCCAGCACTCCAGGACAGGGGTACGAGACCCAGTACTTC
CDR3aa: CASTPGQGYETQYF

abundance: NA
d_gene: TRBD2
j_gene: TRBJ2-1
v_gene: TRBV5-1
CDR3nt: TGCGCCAGCAGCTTGATTGGGACGATAAGCGGGGGCGGAAGGGATGAGCAGTTCTTC
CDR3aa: CASSLIGTISGGGRDEQFF

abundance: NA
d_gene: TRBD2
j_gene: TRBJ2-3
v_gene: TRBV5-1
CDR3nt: TGCGCCAGCAGCCCAGGACTAGGAAACACAGATACGCAGTATTTT
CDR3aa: CASSPGLGNTDTQYF

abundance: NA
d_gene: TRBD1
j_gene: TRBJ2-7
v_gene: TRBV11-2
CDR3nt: TGTGCCAGCAACCCCGGGACAGGGGGGTACGAGCAGTACTTC
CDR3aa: CASNPGTGGYEQYF

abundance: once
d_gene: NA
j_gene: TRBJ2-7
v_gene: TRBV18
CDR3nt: TGTGCCAGCTCACCATTAGTATTCTACGAGCAGTACTTC
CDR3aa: CASSPLVFYEQYF

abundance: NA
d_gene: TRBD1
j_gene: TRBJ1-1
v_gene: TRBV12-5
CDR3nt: TGTGCTAGTGGTCTCACAGGGGGCAGAACTGAAGCTTTCTTT
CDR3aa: CASGLTGGRTEAFF

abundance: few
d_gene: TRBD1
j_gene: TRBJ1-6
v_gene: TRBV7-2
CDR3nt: TGTGCCAGCAGCCGTTGGACAGGGCCTTGGGAGGACCTCCACTTT
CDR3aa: CASSRWTGPWEDLHF

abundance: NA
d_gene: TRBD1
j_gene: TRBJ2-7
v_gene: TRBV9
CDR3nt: TGTGCCAGCAGCGCCCCGCCCCCGGGACAGGGAGTAATGTACGAGCAGTACTTC
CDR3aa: CASSAPPPGQGVMYEQYF

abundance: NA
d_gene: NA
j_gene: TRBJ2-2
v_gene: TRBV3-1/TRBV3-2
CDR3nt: TGTGCCAGCAGCCAAGCACAGAACACCGGGGAGCTGTTTTTT
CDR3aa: CASSQAQNTGELFF

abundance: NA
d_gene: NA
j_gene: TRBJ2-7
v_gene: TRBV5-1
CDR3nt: TGCGCCAGCAGCTTGGGTGGGACTGATGCCTACGAGCAGTACTTC
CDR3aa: CASSLGGTDAYEQYF

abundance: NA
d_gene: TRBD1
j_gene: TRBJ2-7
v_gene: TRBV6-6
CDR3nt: TGTGCCAGCAGTTCGACAGGGGGACCCTACGAGCAGTACTTC
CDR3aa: CASSSTGGPYEQYF

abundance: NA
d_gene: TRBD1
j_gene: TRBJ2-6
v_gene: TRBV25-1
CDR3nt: TGTGCCAGCGGAGGACAGGGTCTGACTGGGGCCAACGTCCTGACTTTC
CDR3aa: CASGGQGLTGANVLTF

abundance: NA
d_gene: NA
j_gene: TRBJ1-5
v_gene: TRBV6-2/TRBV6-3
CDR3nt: TGTGCCAGCAGCATGGACAGATCCCAGCCCCAGCATTTT
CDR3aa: CASSMDRSQPQHF

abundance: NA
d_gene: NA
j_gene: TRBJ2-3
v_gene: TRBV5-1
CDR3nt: TGCGCCAGCATCCTAGAACCAGGGTCAGATACGCAGTATTTT
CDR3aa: CASILEPGSDTQYF

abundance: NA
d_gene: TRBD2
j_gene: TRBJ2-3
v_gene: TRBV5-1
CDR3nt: TGCGCCAGCAGCTTCCTTAGCGGGGGCGCCACAGATACGCAGTATTTT
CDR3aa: CASSFLSGGATDTQYF

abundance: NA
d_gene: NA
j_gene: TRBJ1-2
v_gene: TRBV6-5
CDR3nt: TGTGCCAGCAGGGAGGGTGGGGGAGGTGGCTATGGCTACACCTTC
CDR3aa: CASREGGGGGYGYTF

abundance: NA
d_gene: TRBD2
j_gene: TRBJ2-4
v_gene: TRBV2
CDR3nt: TGTGCCAGCCGAATACCCGGGGGCGGGGGGCGCAACATTCAGTACTTC
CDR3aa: CASRIPGGGGRNIQYF

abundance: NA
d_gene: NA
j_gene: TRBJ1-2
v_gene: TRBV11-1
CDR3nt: TGTGCCAGCAGCTTAGGGGGCGTAAACTATGGCTACACCTTC
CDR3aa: CASSLGGVNYGYTF

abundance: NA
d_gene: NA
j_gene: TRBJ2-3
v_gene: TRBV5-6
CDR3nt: TGTGCCAGCAGCGCAGGCAATACGCAGTATTTT
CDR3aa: CASSAGNTQYF

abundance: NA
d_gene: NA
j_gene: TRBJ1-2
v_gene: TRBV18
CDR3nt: TGTGCCAGCTCAGCAGGGGCGCCTCTTATTAACTATGGCTACACCTTC
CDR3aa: CASSAGAPLINYGYTF

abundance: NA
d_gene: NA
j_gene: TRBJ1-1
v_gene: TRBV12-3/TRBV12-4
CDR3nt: TGTGCCAGCAGTGTTCAGGGCAACACTGAAGCTTTCTTT
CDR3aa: CASSVQGNTEAFF

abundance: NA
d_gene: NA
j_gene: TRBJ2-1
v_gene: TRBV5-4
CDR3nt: TGTGCCAGCAGCACCTACGGCATGGGGCTTGGGAATGAGCAGTTCTTC
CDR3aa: CASSTYGMGLGNEQFF

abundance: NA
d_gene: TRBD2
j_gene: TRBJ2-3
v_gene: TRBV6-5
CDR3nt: TGTGCCAGCAGTTACTCGAGCGGGGATTATACGCAGTATTTT
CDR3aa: CASSYSSGDYTQYF

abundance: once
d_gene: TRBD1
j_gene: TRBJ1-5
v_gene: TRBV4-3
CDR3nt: TGCGCCAGCAGCCAAGAACGATCACAGGGGAGTCAGCCCCAGCATTTT
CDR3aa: CASSQERSQGSQPQHF

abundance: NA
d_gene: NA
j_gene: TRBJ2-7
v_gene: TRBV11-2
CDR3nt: TGTGCCAGCAGCTTAGGGAGTCGGTCGGACAGCCAGATCTACGAGCAGTACTTC
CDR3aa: CASSLGSRSDSQIYEQYF

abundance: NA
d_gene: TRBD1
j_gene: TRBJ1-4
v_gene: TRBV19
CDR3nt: TGTGCCAGTAGTATCCGGGGACAGGATGAAAAACTGTTTTTT
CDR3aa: CASSIRGQDEKLFF

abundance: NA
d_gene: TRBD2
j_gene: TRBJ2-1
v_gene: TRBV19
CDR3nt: TGTGCCTGCACCGGGACTAGCGGGGGGGCTAGCAATGAGCAGTTCTTC
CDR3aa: CACTGTSGGASNEQFF